The 2 T cell receptor beta chains presented below share a single source sample, sequenced in a study of T cells in Graves' hyperthyroidism and ophthalmopathy. Amplification targeted TCR beta CDR3 regions from RNA transcripts. Initially, a first-round RT-PCR of the TCR CDR3 employed the HTBI primer set. One entry per CDR3 protein, called by TCRdb with MiXCR from the multiplex PCR reads. The sample lists 350,000 or so distinct CDR3 sequences; around 23% were seen once. The sequenced sample consisted of blood. All receptors come from a woman between 50 and 59 years old with Graves' hyperthyroidism.

J is TRBJ2-2 and V is TRBV20-1; 8 bases align to TRBD2. After removal of 3 bases from V and 0 bases from J, the junction contained 0 bases not matched to a gene. The CDR3 sequence is 14 residues long. The germline V gene encodes CDR1 DFQATT and CDR2 SNEGSKA (reference sequence). CDR3 loop: CSASGGANTGELFF. As DNA, the CDR3 is TGCAGTGCTAGCGGGGGGGCGAACACCGGGGAGCTGTTTTTT.

This clonotype showed up many times. This chain links TRBV3-1 with TRBJ2-5; D possibly corresponds to TRBD2 (5 bases). The CDR3 is 12 amino acids. Germline CDR1 reads LGHDT; CDR2 reads YNNKEL (reference sequence). Trimming removed 6 bases from V and 3 bases from J, with 8 bases in between. The CDR3 loop is CASRDSKETQYF. CDR3 in DNA: TGTGCCAGCAGGGACTCCAAAGAGACCCAGTACTTC.